The 22 T cell receptor beta chains below were found in one sample sequenced in a study of T cell repertoires in cytomegalovirus infection. TCRdb recomputed calls from the reads with MiXCR, one row per CDR3 protein. The sample consists of approximately 600,000 distinct CDR3 sequences, over 35% of them appearing once. These TCRs are of unknown antigen specificity. This sample comprised cultured PBMCs, obtained from culture after CMV antigen stimulation. These receptors all come from a human donor in good health (CMV status not recorded). Some clones in this sample may be carry-over from other donors' samples.

This clonotype has a count of ten or more. This chain joins TRBV7-2 and TRBJ2-7; D is unclear. Per the germline V gene, CDR1 is SGHTA and CDR2 is FQGNSA. The V end lost 1 base, the J end lost 1 base, and 5 bases lay between the germline ends. The CDR3 has 13 amino acids. The CDR3 protein is CASSLVASYEQYF. The DNA for the CDR3 is TGTGCCAGCAGCTTAGTAGCTTCCTACGAGCAGTACTTC.

This clonotype was picked up a small number of times. V is TRBV7-8 and J is TRBJ2-7, with a weak D call TRBD2 (5 bases). Trimming shortened V by 3 bases and J by 4 bases, and 10 bases separated the two germline ends. Germline CDR1 SGHVS, CDR2 FQNEAQ. There are 13 residues in the CDR3. The CDR3 spells CASSFTGVYEQYF. CDR3 DNA sequence: TGTGCCAGCAGCTTTACCGGGGTATACGAGCAGTACTTC.

The V and J genes are TRBV7-9 and TRBJ2-7; D not certain. V gave up 5 bases and J gave up 4 bases, with 6 bases separating them. The CDR3 has 11 residues. Germline loops: CDR1 SEHNR, CDR2 FQNEAQ (reference sequence). CDR3 sequence reads: CASSVMYEQYF. In nucleotides, the CDR3 is TGTGCCAGCAGCGTGATGTACGAGCAGTACTTC. Full variable domain (missing parts from reference TRBV7-9 and TRBJ2-7): DTGVSQNPRHKITKRGQNVTFRCDPISEHNRLYWYRQTLGQGPEFLTYFQNEAQLEKSRLLSDRFSAERPKGSFSTLEIQRTEQGDSAMYLCASSVMYEQYFGPGTRLTVT.

This clonotype was detected only once. The rearrangement joins TRBV7-6 to TRBJ1-3, with TRBD1 as a possible D gene (5 bases). CDR3 length: 18 amino acids. Germline V gene sequence: CDR1 SGHVS, CDR2 FNYEAQ. V lost 5 bases and J lost 7, with 27 bases in between. The DNA for the CDR3 is TGTGCCAGCAGCCCGACGAGGGGCCCTGTTGTTTTGGTGAACACCATATATTTT. This translates into CASSPTRGPVVLVNTIYF.

This clonotype was detected only a few times. The V call is TRBV7-9, the J call TRBJ1-6, with TRBD1 matching over 9 bases. With V trimmed by 5 bases and J by 8 bases, 4 bases remained unmatched. This CDR3 comprises 14 residues. CDR1 and CDR2 from the germline V gene are SEHNR and FQNEAQ (reference sequence). The CDR3 loop reads CASSQGQGYSPLHF. CDR3 sequence (DNA): TGTGCCAGCAGCCAGGGACAGGGCTATTCACCCCTCCACTTT.

This chain uses TRBV12-3 or TRBV12-4 with TRBJ2-3; 9 bases line up with TRBD2. The CDR3 runs 13 residues. J gave up 2 bases and V 10 bases, and 4 bases lay outside the gene matches. The CDR3 region has the DNA TGTGCCACTCGACTAGCGGACACAGATACGCAGTATTTT. The encoded protein is CATRLADTDTQYF.

The rearrangement uses TRBV20-1 and TRBJ1-5, with TRBD1 matching over 7 bases. V was clipped by 5 bases and J by 5 bases; unmatched bases: 9. The CDR3 is 14 amino acids. In germline, CDR1 is DFQATT, CDR2 SNEGSKA (reference sequence). The CDR3 protein is CSAQTGTADQPQHF. The CDR3, as DNA: TGCAGTGCTCAAACCGGGACAGCCGATCAGCCCCAGCATTTT.

The chain couples TRBV7-2 to TRBJ1-2; TRBD1 matches 9 bases. CDR3 length: 15 residues. Looked up from germline, CDR1 is SGHTA and CDR2 is FQGNSA. Trimming at V came to 2 bases and at J to 4 bases, leaving 5 bases not matched to a gene. The CDR3 DNA reads TGTGCCAGCAGCTTACCCGGGACAGGGTTCTATGGCTACACCTTC. It translates to CASSLPGTGFYGYTF.

The chain uses TRBV20-1 and TRBJ2-1; TRBD2 aligns across 12 bases. Trimming cost V 6 bases and J 8 bases; bases outside gene matches: 11. Germline V gives CDR1 DFQATT, CDR2 SNEGSKA (reference sequence). The CDR3 totals 15 residues. This chain's CDR3 is CSAPGLAGPIDEQFF. CDR3 bases: TGCAGTGCCCCCGGACTAGCGGGACCCATAGATGAGCAGTTCTTC.

The J gene is TRBJ2-1, the V gene TRBV12-3 or TRBV12-4; the match to TRBD1 covers 8 bases. The CDR3 extends over 15 amino acids. Trimming removed 8 bases from V and 8 bases from J; junction bases left unmatched: 14. The CDR3 reads CASRRGTGGWDEQFF. The CDR3, as DNA: TGTGCCAGCCGACGTGGGACAGGAGGCTGGGATGAGCAGTTCTTC.

Only a few counts were recorded for this clonotype. The genes are TRBV2 and TRBJ2-7, with 12 bases lining up with TRBD1. The junction had 7 bases not matched to a gene; V was cut back by 5 bases and J by 5 bases. CDR1 is SNHLY and CDR2 is FYNNEI in the germline V gene. The CDR3 has 15 amino acids. In DNA form, the CDR3 reads TGTGCCAGCAGTCCCGGGACAGGGGGCAGGAACGAGCAGTACTTC. Encoded protein: CASSPGTGGRNEQYF.

Only a few counts were recorded for this clonotype. The chain has TRBV2 and TRBJ2-3, with TRBD1 identical over 8 bases. The V gene end was trimmed by 8 bases and the J gene end by 8 bases; junction bases not matched to a gene: 9. Per the germline V gene, CDR1 is SNHLY and CDR2 is FYNNEI. CDR3 length: 13 residues. The CDR3 nucleotides are TGTGCCAGCGGGAGGACAGGGCGGGGTACGCAGTATTTT. This encodes CASGRTGRGTQYF.

The chain recombines TRBV2 with TRBJ2-1, with 7 bases lining up with TRBD1. Germline CDR1 SNHLY, CDR2 FYNNEI. This CDR3 spans 14 amino acids. The V segment lost 7 bases and the J segment 4 bases; nucleotides outside the gene matches: 7. This CDR3 is CASTRDSNYNEQFF. CDR3 in DNA: TGTGCCAGCACCCGGGACAGTAATTACAATGAGCAGTTCTTC.

The rearrangement uses TRBV11-2 and TRBJ2-7; possibly TRBD1 or TRBD2 for D (5 bases each). V dropped 1 base and J dropped 2 bases, with 12 bases sitting between them. Germline V gene lookup returns CDR1 SGHAT and CDR2 FQNNGV. CDR3 length: 15 residues. The CDR3 DNA follows: TGTGCCAGCAGCTTAGGGGGGACCAATACCTACGAGCAGTACTTC. Amino acids: CASSLGGTNTYEQYF.

This clonotype occurred a few times. V usage is TRBV7-9 and J usage is TRBJ2-6; no definite D call. V was pared by 0 bases and J by 3 bases, with 3 bases between. This CDR3 has 14 residues. Germline loops: CDR1 SEHNR, CDR2 FQNEAQ (reference sequence). The CDR3: CASSLAYGANVLTF. DNA of the CDR3: TGTGCCAGCAGCTTAGCTTATGGGGCCAACGTCCTGACTTTC. Full variable domain (remainder filled in from reference TRBV7-9 and TRBJ2-6): DTGVSQNPRHKITKRGQNVTFRCDPISEHNRLYWYRQTLGQGPEFLTYFQNEAQLEKSRLLSDRFSAERPKGSFSTLEIQRTEQGDSAMYLCASSLAYGANVLTFGAGSRLTVL.

The chain carries TRBV7-2 and TRBJ2-2; D ambiguous. Germline CDR1 and CDR2: SGHTA and FQGNSA. Trimming took off 2 bases at V and 7 bases at J, with 11 bases between the two ends. CDR3 length equals 14 residues. The DNA for the CDR3 is TGTGCCAGCAGCTTACGTTCGAGGAACGGGGAGCTGTTTTTT. As protein: CASSLRSRNGELFF.

This clonotype has only a few counts. This chain connects TRBV6-2 or TRBV6-3 to TRBJ2-7; D call uncertain. The CDR3 has 17 amino acids. Trimming left V 0 bases short and J 3 bases short, with 18 bases between. Germline lookup yields CDR1 MNHEY and CDR2 SVGEGT. Written as DNA, the CDR3 is TGTGCCAGCAGTTACTCGGAGCCGTACGGAACTTTCTACGAGCAGTACTTC. Amino acids: CASSYSEPYGTFYEQYF.

This clonotype was recorded at least ten times. This chain connects TRBV7-8 to TRBJ2-3, with TRBD2 as a possible D gene (6 bases). CDR3 length: 20 residues. V was clipped by 1 base and J by 0 bases, with 23 bases between them. Germline loops: CDR1 SGHVS, CDR2 FQNEAQ. The CDR3 coding sequence is TGTGCCAGCAGCTTAGACCCCCCAGGACTACCCAGTACGAGCACAGATACGCAGTATTTT. It specifies CASSLDPPGLPSTSTDTQYF.

The V gene is TRBV4-3, the J gene TRBJ2-1, with 7 positions matching TRBD2. V shed 0 bases and J 9 bases; nucleotides not matched to a gene: 11. The length of the CDR3 is 16 residues. Germline assignment: CDR1 LGHNA and CDR2 YSLEER. This CDR3 reads CASSQEAASGGREQFF. In DNA, the CDR3 is TGCGCCAGCAGCCAAGAGGCGGCTAGCGGTGGCCGTGAGCAGTTCTTC.

The genes are TRBV7-8 and TRBJ2-4; weak D call: TRBD2 (6 bases). The germline V and J ends were trimmed by 1 base and 7 bases, with 11 bases remaining between them. This CDR3 has 14 amino acids. Germline values: CDR1 SGHVS, CDR2 FQNEAQ. The DNA for the CDR3 is TGTGCCAGCAGCTTAGAGGCGGGACGGAACATTCAGTACTTC. This translates into CASSLEAGRNIQYF.

As DNA, the CDR3 is TGTGCCAGCGTAAGGCAGGGGTTTCAGCCCCAGCATTTT. It translates to CASVRQGFQPQHF. The rearrangement uses TRBV12-3 or TRBV12-4 and TRBJ1-5; possible D gene TRBD1, 6 bases. The CDR3 sequence is 13 residues long. With 8 bases removed from V and 6 bases from J, the gap between germline ends came to 14 bases.

This clonotype has a handful of counts. The rearrangement joins TRBV7-9 to TRBJ1-3; the D gene is possibly TRBD1 (5 bases). This CDR3 has 14 amino acids. V lost 0 bases and J lost 8, with 11 bases in between. CDR1 is SEHNR, CDR2 FQNEAQ, per germline (reference sequence). The CDR3 sequence: CASSLAAGVDTIYF. The CDR3 DNA reads TGTGCCAGCAGCTTAGCTGCGGGGGTGGACACCATATATTTT.